This TCR beta chain was documented in a study of blood T cell repertoires in COVID-19. Background on the study: Acute and convalescent COVID-19 samples came from the United States, Italy and Spain. T cells, B-cell-depleted T cells, or PBMCs provided the cDNA or gDNA that served as material.

Libraries were prepared by immunoSEQ multiplex PCR; TCRdb keeps only in-frame clonotypes and omits some of them. Among 310,000 or so clones listed, over 75% were seen once. The V end lost 5 bases, the J end lost 7 bases, and 18 bases lay between the germline ends. This CDR3 comprises 14 residues. From germline, CDR1 is SEHNR and CDR2 FQNEAQ (reference sequence). This clone was detected a few times. Input material: peripheral blood. The chain employs TRBV7-9 and TRBJ2-7; D is possibly TRBD2 (6 bases). This TCR was recovered from a man between 50 and 59 years old with active or convalescent COVID-19. The CDR3 DNA reads TGTGCCAGCAGCCCTATCGTTGGAGGGAAAGAGCAGTACTTC. Protein product: CASSPIVGGKEQYF.